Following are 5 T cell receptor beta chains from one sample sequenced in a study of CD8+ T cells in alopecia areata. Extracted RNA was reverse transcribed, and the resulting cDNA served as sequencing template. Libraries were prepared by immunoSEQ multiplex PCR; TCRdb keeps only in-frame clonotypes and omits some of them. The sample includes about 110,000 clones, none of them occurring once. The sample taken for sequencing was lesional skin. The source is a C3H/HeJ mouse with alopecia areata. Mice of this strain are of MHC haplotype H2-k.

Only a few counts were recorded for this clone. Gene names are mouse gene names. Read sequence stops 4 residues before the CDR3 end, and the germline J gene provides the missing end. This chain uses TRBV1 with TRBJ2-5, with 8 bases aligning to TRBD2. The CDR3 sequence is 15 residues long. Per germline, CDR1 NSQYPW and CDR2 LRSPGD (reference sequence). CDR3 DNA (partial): TGCACCTGCAGTGCAGATCCTGGGGGGTCCGAC. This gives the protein CTCSADPGGSD. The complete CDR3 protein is CTCSADPGGSDTQYF.

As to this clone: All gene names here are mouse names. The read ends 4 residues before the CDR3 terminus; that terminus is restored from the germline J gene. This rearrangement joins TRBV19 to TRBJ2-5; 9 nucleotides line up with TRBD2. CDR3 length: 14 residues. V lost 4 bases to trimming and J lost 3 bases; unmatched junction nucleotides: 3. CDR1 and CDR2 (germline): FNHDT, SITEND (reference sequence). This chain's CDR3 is CASSWTGVQDTQYF. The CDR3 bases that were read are TGTGCCAGCAGTTGGACTGGGGTACAAGAC.

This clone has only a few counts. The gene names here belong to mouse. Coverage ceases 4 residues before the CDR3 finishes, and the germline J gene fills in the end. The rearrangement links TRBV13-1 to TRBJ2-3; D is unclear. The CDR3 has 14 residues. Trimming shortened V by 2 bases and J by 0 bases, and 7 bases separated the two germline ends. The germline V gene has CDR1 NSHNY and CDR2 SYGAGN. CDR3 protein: CASSEDTSAETLYF. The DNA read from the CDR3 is TGTGCCAGCAGTGAAGACACTAGTGCAGAA.

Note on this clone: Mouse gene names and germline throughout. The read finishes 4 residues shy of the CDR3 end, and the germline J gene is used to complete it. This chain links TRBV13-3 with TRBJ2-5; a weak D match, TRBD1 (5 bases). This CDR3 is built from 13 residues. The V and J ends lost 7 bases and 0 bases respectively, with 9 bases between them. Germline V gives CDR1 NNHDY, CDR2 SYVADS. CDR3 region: CASSTDNQDTQYF. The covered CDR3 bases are TGTGCCAGCTCGACAGACAACCAAGAC.

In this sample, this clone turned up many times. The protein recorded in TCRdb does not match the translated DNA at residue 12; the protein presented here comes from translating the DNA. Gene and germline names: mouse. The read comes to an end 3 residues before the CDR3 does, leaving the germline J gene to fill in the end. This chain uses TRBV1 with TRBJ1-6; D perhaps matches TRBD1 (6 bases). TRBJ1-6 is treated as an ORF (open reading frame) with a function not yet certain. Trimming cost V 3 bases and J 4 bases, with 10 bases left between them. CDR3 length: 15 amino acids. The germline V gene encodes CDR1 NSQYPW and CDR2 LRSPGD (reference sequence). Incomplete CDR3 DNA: TGCACCTGCAGTGCCCGGGACACATATAATTCGCCC. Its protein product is CTCSARDTYNSP. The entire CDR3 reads CTCSARDTYNSPLYF.